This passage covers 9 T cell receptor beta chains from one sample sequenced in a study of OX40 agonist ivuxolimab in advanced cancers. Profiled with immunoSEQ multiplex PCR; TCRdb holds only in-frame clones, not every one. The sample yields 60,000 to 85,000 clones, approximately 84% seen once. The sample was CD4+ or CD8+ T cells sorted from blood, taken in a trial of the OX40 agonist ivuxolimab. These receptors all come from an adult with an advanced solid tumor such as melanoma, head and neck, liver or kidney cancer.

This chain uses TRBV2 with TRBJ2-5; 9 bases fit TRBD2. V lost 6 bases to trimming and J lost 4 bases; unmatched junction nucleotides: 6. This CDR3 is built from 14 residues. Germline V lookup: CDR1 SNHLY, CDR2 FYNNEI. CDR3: CASRETSGGETQYF. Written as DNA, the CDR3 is TGTGCCAGCAGAGAGACTAGCGGAGGAGAGACCCAGTACTTC.

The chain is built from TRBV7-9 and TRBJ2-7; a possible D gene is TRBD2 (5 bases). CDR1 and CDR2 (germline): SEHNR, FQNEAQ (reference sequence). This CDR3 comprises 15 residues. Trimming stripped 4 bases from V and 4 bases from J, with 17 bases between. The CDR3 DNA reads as TGTGCCAGCAGCTCGAAAAACGGGATGCCTTACGAGCAGTACTTC. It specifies CASSSKNGMPYEQYF.

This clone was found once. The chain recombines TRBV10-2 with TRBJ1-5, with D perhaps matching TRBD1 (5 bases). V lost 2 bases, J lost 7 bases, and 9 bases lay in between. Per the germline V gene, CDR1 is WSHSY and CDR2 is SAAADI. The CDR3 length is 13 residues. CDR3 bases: TGCGCCAGCAGTGAGAAAGGGGACCAGCCCCAGCATTTT. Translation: CASSEKGDQPQHF.

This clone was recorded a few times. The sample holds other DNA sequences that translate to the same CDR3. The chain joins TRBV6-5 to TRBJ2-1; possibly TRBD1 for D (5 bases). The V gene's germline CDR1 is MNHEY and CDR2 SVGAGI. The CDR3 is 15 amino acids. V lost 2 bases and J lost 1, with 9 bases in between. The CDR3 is CASSYGASSYNEQFF. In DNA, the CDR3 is TGTGCCAGCAGTTACGGGGCAAGTTCCTACAATGAGCAGTTCTTC.

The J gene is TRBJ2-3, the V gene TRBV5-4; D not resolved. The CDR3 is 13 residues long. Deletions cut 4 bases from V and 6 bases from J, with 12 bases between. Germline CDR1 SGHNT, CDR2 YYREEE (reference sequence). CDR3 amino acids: CASSPNSGDTQYF. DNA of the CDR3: TGTGCCAGCAGCCCGAACAGTGGGGATACGCAGTATTTT.

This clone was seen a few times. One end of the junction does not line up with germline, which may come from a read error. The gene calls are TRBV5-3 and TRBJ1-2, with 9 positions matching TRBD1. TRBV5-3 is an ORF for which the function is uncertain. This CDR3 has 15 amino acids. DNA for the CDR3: TGTGCCAGCAGCTTGAGGGGACAGGGAAACTATGGCTACACCTTC. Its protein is CASSLRGQGNYGYTF.

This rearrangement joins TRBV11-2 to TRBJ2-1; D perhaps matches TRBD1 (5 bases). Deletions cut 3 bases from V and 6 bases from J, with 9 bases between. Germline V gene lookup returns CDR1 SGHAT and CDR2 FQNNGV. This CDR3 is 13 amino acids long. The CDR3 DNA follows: TGTGCCAGCAGCTTCCCAGGGTCCAATGAGCAGTTCTTC. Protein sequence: CASSFPGSNEQFF. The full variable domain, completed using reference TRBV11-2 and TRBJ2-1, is EAGVAQSPRYKIIEKRQSVAFWCNPISGHATLYWYQQILGQGPKLLIQFQNNGVVDDSQLPKDRFSAERLKGVDSTLKIQPAKLEDSAVYLCASSFPGSNEQFFGPGTRLTVL.

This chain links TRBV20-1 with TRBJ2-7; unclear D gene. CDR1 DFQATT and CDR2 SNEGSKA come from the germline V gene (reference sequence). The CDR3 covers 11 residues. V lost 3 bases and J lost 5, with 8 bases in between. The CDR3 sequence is CSASRTDEQYF. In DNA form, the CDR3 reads TGCAGTGCTAGCCGGACCGACGAGCAGTACTTC.

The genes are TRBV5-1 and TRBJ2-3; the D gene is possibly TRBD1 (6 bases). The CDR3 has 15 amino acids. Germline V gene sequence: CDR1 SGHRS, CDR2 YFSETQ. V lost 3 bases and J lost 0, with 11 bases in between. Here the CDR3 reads CASSWQGLSTDTQYF. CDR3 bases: TGCGCCAGCAGCTGGCAGGGGCTTAGCACAGATACGCAGTATTTT. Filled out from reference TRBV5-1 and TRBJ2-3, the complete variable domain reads KAGVTQTPRYLIKTRGQQVTLSCSPISGHRSVSWYQQTPGQGLQFLFEYFSETQRNKGNFPGRFSGRQFSNSRSEMNVSTLELGDSALYLCASSWQGLSTDTQYFGPGTRLTVL.